Here is one TCR beta chain with its context. Its target is unknown. PCR was performed using 60 Vbeta and 13 Jbeta primers. The repertoire was sequenced with immunoSEQ multiplex PCR; TCRdb's copy has only in-frame clones and lacks some. This specimen shows under 65,000 clones; the ten leading clones hold 12%. The CDR3 totals 14 residues. Germline CDR1 reads GTSNPN; CDR2 reads SVGIG (reference sequence). Trimming cost V 8 bases and J 0 bases; bases outside gene matches: 6. These data belong to a study of cytomegalovirus exposure and HLA in healthy donors. Findings of the study overall: Despite most TCR sequences being rare, some public TCRs occurred in many donors. In all likelihood, a cluster of highly shared sequence variants was a sequencing artifact. Some V segments could not be told apart, so they were left out, TRBV6-2 and TRBV6-3 among them. What TCR beta sequences reportedly achieved was accurate prediction of HLA-A and HLA-B alleles in most subjects.

The V and J genes are TRBV30 and TRBJ1-4, with TRBD1 matching 7 bases. This TCR derives from a woman aged 30 to 39 in good health and CMV-seropositive. The sample taken for sequencing was PBMCs. In nucleotides, the CDR3 is TGTGCCGAGGGAGACAGGGCAACTAATGAAAAACTGTTTTTT. As protein: CAEGDRATNEKLFF.